Given below is one T cell receptor (beta chain) in context. Antigen unknown. Assay: immunoSEQ multiplex PCR; the TCRdb copy retains only in-frame clones and omits some. The sample has just over 65,000 clones, 84% seen once. This entry belongs to a study of a mutant IDH1 vaccine in newly diagnosed glioma. Turning to the study itself: Vaccine dosing followed radiotherapy by 4-6 weeks, or accompanied temozolomide cycles. Visits designated V12 and V13 were conducted at weeks 35 and 47, respectively. Patients had received radiotherapy, temozolomide, or both previously, most receiving both.

Looked up from germline, CDR1 is SGHDN and CDR2 is FVKESK. With 4 bases removed from V and 6 bases from J, the gap between germline ends came to 13 bases. This CDR3 is 14 amino acids long. Time point meaning: week 35, safety follow-up. Each vaccine dose was 300 ug of mutant IDH1 20-mer peptide, with topical imiquimod. Tumors from donors were new WHO grade 3 or 4 IDH1-mutant astrocytomas with ATRX loss. This rearrangement joins TRBV14 to TRBJ2-1; D might be TRBD1 or TRBD2, each matching 5 bases. This clonotype was obtained from a man aged 18 to 30 with glioma. The sequenced sample was PBMCs, obtained from a glioma patient whose treatment included an IDH1 peptide vaccine. CDR3 amino acids: CASSLGGVSNEQFF. The CDR3 DNA reads as TGTGCCAGCAGCCTTGGGGGAGTAAGCAATGAGCAGTTCTTC.